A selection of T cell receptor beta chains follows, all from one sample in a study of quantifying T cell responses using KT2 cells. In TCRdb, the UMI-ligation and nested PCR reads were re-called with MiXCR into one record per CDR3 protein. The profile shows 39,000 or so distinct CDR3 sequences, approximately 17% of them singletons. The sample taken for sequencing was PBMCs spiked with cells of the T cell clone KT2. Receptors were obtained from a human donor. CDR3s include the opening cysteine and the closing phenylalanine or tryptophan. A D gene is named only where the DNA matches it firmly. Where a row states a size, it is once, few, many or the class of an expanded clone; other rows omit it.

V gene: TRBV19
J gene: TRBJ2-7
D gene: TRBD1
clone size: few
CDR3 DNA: TGTGCCAGTAGTATAGACGGGACAGGACGCTACGAGCAGTACTTC
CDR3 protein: CASSIDGTGRYEQYF

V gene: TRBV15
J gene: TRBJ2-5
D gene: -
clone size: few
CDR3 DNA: TGTGCCACCAGAGATGCTACAACGTACCAAGAGACCCAGTACTTC
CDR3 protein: CATRDATTYQETQYF

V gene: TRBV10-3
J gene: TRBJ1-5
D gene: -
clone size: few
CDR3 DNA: TGTGCCATCAGTTTCCAGCCGGGCAATCAGCCCCAGCATTTT
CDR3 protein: CAISFQPGNQPQHF

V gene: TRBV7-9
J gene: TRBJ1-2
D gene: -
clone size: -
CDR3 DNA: TGTGCCAGCGATACCCTCGATAGGGGCAAGGGCTATGGCTACACCTTC
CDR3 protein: CASDTLDRGKGYGYTF

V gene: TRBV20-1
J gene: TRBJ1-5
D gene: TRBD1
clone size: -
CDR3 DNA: TGCAGTGCCCCATTGGGACAGAGCAATCAGCCCCAGCATTTT
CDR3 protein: CSAPLGQSNQPQHF

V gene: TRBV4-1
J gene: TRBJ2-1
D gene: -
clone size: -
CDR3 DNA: TGCGCCAGCAGCCAAGATCAATGGCGGCGGGGAGGAAGGAACAATGAGCAGTTCTTC
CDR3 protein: CASSQDQWRRGGRNNEQFF

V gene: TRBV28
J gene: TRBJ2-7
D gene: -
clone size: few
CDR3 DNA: TGTGCCAGCAGTCGCAGATGGGTAGAGCAGTACTTC
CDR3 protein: CASSRRWVEQYF

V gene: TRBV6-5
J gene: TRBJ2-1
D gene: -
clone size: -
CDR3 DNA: TGTGCCAGCAGTTACTCGCTCCCGAGAGGGGTTTACAATGAGCAGTTCTTC
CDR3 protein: CASSYSLPRGVYNEQFF

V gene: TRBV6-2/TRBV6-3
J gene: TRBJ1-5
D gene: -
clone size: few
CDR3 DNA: TGTGCCAGCAGTCGGACAGATAATAGCAATCAGCCCCAGCATTTT
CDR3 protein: CASSRTDNSNQPQHF

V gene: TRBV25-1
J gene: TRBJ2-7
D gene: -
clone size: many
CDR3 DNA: TGTGCCAGCAGTGCCTCAGACAGCATAGCGACCTACGAGCAGTACTTC
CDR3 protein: CASSASDSIATYEQYF

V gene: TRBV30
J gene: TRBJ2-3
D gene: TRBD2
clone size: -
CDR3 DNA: TGTGCCTGGAGTGTAGGCTTAGCGGGAGATACAGATACGCAGTATTTT
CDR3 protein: CAWSVGLAGDTDTQYF

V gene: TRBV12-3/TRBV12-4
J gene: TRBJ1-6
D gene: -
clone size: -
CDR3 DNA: TGTGCCAGCAGTCCCTACTGGGAGGTAGGAGATTCACCCCTCCACTTT
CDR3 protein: CASSPYWEVGDSPLHF

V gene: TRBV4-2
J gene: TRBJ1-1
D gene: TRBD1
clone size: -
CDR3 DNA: TGTGCCAGCAGCCTAGGGGGGACAGGGCATAACACTGAAGCTTTCTTT
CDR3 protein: CASSLGGTGHNTEAFF

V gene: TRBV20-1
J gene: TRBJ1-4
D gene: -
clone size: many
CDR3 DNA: TGCAGTGCGCAGCGGGTCACTAATGAAAAACTGTTTTTT
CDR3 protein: CSAQRVTNEKLFF

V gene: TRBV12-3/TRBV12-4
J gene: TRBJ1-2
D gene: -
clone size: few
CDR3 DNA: TGTGCCAGCAGTTTACAAGAGGGTCTCTTTGGCTACACCTTC
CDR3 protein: CASSLQEGLFGYTF

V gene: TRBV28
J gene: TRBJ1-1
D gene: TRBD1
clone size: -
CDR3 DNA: TGTGCCAGCAGTGCGGACAGGGAATTAACTGAAGCTTTCTTT
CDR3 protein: CASSADRELTEAFF

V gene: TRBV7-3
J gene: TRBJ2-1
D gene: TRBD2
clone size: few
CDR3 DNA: TGTGCCAGCAGCTTACCTGGGACTACCTCCTACAATGAGCAGTTCTTC
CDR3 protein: CASSLPGTTSYNEQFF

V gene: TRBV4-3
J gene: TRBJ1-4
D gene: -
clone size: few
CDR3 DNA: TGCGCCAGCAGCCAAGATACGGTTGGCGAAAAACTGTTTTTT
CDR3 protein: CASSQDTVGEKLFF

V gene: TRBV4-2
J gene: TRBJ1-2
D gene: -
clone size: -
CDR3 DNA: TGTGCCAGCAGCCAAGAGATCTACTATGGCTACACCTTC
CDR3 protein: CASSQEIYYGYTF

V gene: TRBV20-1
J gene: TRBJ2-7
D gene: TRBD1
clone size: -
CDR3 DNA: TGCAGTGCTAACAGGGGGGCCTACGAGCAGTACTTC
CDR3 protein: CSANRGAYEQYF

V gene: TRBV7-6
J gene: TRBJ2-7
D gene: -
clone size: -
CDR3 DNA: TGTGCCAGCAGCCCAGAAGACAGGCCCACCTACGAGCAGTACTTC
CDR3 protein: CASSPEDRPTYEQYF

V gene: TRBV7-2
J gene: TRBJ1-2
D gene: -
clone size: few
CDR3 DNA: TGTGCCAGCAGAAGTACGGACACTATTTATGGCTACACCTTC
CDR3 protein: CASRSTDTIYGYTF

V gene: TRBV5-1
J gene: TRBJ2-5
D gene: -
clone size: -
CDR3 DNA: TGCGCCAGCAGCTTGTCGGGGGCCCCAGAGACCCAGTACTTC
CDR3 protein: CASSLSGAPETQYF

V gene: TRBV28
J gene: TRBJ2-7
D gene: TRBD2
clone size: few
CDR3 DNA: TGTGCCACCTACCCACCGGGGGGGGCCCCCGAAAGCTCCTACGAGCAGTACTTC
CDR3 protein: CATYPPGGAPESSYEQYF

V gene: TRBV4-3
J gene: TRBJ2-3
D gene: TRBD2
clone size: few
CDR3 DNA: TGCGCCAGCAGCACCCGACTAGCGGGGGAGGGAGATACGCAGTATTTT
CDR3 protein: CASSTRLAGEGDTQYF

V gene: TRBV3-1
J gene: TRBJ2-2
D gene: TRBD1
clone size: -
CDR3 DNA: TGTGCCAGCAGCAAAGGGACAGGGGTCGCCGGGGAGCTGTTTTTT
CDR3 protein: CASSKGTGVAGELFF

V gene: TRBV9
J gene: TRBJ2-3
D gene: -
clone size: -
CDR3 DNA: TGTGCCAGCAGCGCCCGTTCCGGTACGCAGTATTTT
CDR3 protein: CASSARSGTQYF

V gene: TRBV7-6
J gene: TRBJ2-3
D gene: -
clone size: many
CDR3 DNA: TGTGCCAGCAGCCAAGGGCCAAACACAGATACGCAGTATTTT
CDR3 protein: CASSQGPNTDTQYF

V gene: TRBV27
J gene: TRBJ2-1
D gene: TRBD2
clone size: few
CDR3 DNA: TGTGCCAGCAGTTTAAGCGGGAGGAATGAGCAGTTCTTC
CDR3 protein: CASSLSGRNEQFF

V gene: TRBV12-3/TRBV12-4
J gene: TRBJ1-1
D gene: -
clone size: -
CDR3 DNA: TGTGCCAGCAGATTTAACACTGAAGCTTTCTTT
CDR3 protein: CASRFNTEAFF

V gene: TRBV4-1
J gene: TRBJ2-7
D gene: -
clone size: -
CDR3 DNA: TGCGCCAGCAGCCGGGGAAGGGGATCCTACGAGCAGTACTTC
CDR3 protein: CASSRGRGSYEQYF

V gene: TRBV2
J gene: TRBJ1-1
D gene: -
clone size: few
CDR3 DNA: TGTGCCAGCAGTGCGCTGGGAAGGGGGTACACTGAAGCTTTCTTT
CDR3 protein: CASSALGRGYTEAFF

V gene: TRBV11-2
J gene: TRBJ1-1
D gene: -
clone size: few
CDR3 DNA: TGTGCCAGCAGCTTAAGAGGGGGAAGTTCTGAAGCTTTCTTT
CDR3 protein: CASSLRGGSSEAFF

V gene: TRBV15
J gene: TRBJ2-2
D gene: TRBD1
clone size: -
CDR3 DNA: TGTGCCACCAGCAGAGATCAGGCTCGCGGTGGGACAGGCGGGGAGCTGTTTTTT
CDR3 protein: CATSRDQARGGTGGELFF

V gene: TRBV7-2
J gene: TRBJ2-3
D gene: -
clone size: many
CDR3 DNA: TGTGCCAGCAGCTTAGGAAGGAGGGAGAGGTATACGCAGTATTTT
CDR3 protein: CASSLGRRERYTQYF

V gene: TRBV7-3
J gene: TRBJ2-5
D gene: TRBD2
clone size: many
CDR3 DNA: TGTGCCAGCAGCTTAAAGTTGCTAGCGGGGTACCAAGAGACCCAGTACTTC
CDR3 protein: CASSLKLLAGYQETQYF

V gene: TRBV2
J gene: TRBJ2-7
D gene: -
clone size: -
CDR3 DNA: TGTGCCAGCAGTGAATATCGATACGAGCAGTACTTC
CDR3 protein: CASSEYRYEQYF

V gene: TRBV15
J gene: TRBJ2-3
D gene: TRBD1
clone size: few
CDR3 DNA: TGTGCCACCCCGGGACAGAGAACAGATACGCAGTATTTT
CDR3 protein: CATPGQRTDTQYF

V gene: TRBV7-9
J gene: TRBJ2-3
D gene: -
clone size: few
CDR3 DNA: TGTGCCAGCAGCTTCCAGTCCACAGATACGCAGTATTTT
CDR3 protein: CASSFQSTDTQYF

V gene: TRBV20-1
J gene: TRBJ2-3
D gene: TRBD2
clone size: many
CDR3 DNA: TGCAGTGCCCCTAAACTAGCGGGCTCAAGCACAGATACGCAGTATTTT
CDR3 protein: CSAPKLAGSSTDTQYF

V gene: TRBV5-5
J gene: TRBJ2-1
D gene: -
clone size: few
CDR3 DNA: TGTGCCAGCAGCTTAGGAGGGTTCCCCTACAATGAGCAGTTCTTC
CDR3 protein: CASSLGGFPYNEQFF